This is a list of T cell receptor beta chains from one sample in a study of shared clonotypes between healthy human individuals. Assay: immunoSEQ multiplex PCR; the TCRdb copy retains only in-frame clones and omits some. The sample has 2 million to 3 million clones, about 92% seen once. What was sequenced was naive CD4+ T cells sorted from blood. The receptors shown here come from a man younger than 35 in good health. The CDR3 runs from the conserved cysteine through the conserved F or W.

V gene	CDR3 length	J gene	CDR3 protein
TRBV7-6	16	TRBJ1-3	CASSPTPESSGNTIYF
TRBV2	14	TRBJ1-1	CASRPEVGGTEAFF
TRBV28	14	TRBJ2-7	CASRPGQRVYEQYF
TRBV19	13	TRBJ2-7	CATSQGKTYEQYF
TRBV30	14	TRBJ1-1	CAWSVLGGNTEAFF
TRBV12-5	14	TRBJ1-1	CASGLVSVHTEAFF
TRBV21-1	12	TRBJ2-7	CASACFGTGMDF
TRBV5-1	15	TRBJ1-1	CASSLEVNQNTEAFF
TRBV7-8	19	TRBJ1-5	CASSLIRFQGFYSNQPQHF
TRBV2	15	TRBJ2-2	CASRIKQQNTGELFF
TRBV30	13	TRBJ1-5	CAWTSGPDQPQHF
TRBV19	16	TRBJ1-5	CASSIVDRGPGQPQHF
TRBV6-6	14	TRBJ1-4	CASRITGDNEKLFF
TRBV10-3	15	TRBJ2-2	CAISESKVGTGELFF
TRBV2	13	TRBJ1-4	CASSRVTNEKLFF
TRBV29-1	14	TRBJ1-6	CSVLGQGGNSPLHF
TRBV7-8	13	TRBJ1-1	CASAYWGDTEAFF
TRBV2	15	TRBJ1-2	CASRKPGGGTYGYTF
TRBV5-1	13	TRBJ2-1	CASSLALINEQFF
TRBV6-1	14	TRBJ1-4	CATGPWGLGEKLFF
TRBV10-3	16	TRBJ2-7	CAISEPDRALVYEQYF
TRBV6-1	12	TRBJ2-5	CASSDPARTQYF
TRBV4-1	15	TRBJ1-2	CASSQEGRTNYGYTF
TRBV7-8	14	TRBJ2-7	CASSPLDRAGEQYF
TRBV11-2	16	TRBJ2-2	CASSLLAGPNTGELFF
TRBV30	13	TRBJ2-7	CAWSRGAYYEQYF
TRBV12-2	15	TRBJ1-1	CASRPRTGVNTEAFF
TRBV5-5	14	TRBJ2-7	CASSLLQDPYEQYF
TRBV5-6	16	TRBJ2-1	CASSFDRGDSYNEQFF
TRBV2	15	TRBJ1-2	CASSREAPLNYGYTF
TRBV30	13	TRBJ1-1	CAWSSEMNTEAFF
TRBV19	15	TRBJ1-2	CASTLRTGGNYGYTF
TRBV7-2	16	TRBJ2-5	CASSLQGGRGGETQYF
TRBV7-2	15	TRBJ1-1	CASSYLDRVGAEAFF
TRBV6-6	14	TRBJ1-2	CASSSPTGHYGYTF
TRBV6-1	16	TRBJ1-1	CASSEAVTGGYTEAFF
TRBV27	14	TRBJ1-1	CASSLRGTNTEAFF
TRBV19	13	TRBJ1-6	CASSDSTGSPLHF
TRBV7-9	16	TRBJ1-4	CASSSKGTVTNEKLFF
TRBV6-1	12	TRBJ2-3	CASRTDTDTQYF
TRBV5-4	17	TRBJ2-3	CASSQSSTRASTDTQYF
TRBV6-1	16	TRBJ1-1	CASSQGQGKLNTEAFF
TRBV6-1	14	TRBJ2-2	CASSAGQGVGELFF
TRBV7-9	12	TRBJ2-1	CASRGDFHEQFF
TRBV5-1	14	TRBJ1-1	CASSPLSVEGGAFF
TRBV4-3	19	TRBJ2-4	CASSQVVAGGVKAKNIQYF
TRBV7-9	17	TRBJ2-3	CASSPRGSGSSTDTQYF
TRBV2	14	TRBJ2-7	CASTQSRGSYEQYF
TRBV5-8	15	TRBJ2-5	CASSLETGGKETQYF
TRBV6-4	14	TRBJ1-2	CASSRGHPIYGYTF
TRBV9	13	TRBJ2-5	CASSRGGEETQYF
TRBV5-6	15	TRBJ2-7	CASSWAEVGQPEQYF